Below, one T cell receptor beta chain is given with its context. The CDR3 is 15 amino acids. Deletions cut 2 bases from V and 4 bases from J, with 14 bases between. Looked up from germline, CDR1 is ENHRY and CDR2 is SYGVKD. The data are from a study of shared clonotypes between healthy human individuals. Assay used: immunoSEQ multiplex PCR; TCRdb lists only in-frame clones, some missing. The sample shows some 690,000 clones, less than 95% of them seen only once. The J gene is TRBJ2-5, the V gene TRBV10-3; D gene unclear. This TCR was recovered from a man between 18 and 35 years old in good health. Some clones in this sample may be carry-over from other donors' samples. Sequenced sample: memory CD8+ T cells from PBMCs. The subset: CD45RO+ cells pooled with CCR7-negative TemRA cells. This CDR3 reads CAISEGGQSGETQYF. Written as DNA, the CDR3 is TGTGCCATCAGTGAGGGTGGGCAGTCAGGAGAGACCCAGTACTTC.